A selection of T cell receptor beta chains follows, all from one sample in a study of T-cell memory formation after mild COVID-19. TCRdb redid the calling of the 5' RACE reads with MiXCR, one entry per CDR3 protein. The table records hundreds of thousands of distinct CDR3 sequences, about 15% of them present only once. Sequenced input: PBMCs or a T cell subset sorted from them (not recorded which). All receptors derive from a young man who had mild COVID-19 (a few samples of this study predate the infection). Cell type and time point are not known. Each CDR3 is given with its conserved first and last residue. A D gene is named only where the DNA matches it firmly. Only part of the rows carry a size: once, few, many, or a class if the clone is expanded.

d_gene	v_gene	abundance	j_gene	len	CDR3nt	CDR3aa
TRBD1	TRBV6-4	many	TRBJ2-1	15	TGTGCCAGCCGACCTGGGACAGGGGATTACAATGAGCAGTTCTTC	CASRPGTGDYNEQFF
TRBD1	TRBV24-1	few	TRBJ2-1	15	TGTGCCAGCAGTTCGACCGGGACAGGCTACAATGAGCAGTTCTTC	CASSSTGTGYNEQFF
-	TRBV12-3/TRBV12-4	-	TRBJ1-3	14	TGTGCCAGCAGTTTTGGGCAGTCTGGAAACACCATATATTTT	CASSFGQSGNTIYF
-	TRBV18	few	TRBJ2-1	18	TGTGCCAGCTCACCGAGTGACAGGGACTCGTTCTCCTACAATGAGCAGTTCTTC	CASSPSDRDSFSYNEQFF
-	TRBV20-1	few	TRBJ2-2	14	TGCAGTGCTGCAGGTCGTGATCTCACCGGGGAGCTGTTTTTT	CSAAGRDLTGELFF
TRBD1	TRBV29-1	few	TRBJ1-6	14	TGCAGCGTTAAAGGACAGGGACCGGGTTCACCCCTCCACTTT	CSVKGQGPGSPLHF
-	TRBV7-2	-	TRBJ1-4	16	TGTGCCAGCAGGGTAAACCCCGGGTCACCTAATGAAAAACTGTTTTTT	CASRVNPGSPNEKLFF
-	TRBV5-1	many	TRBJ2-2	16	TGCGCCAGCAGCTTGGAAGGGGGTTGGGACACCGGGGAGCTGTTTTTT	CASSLEGGWDTGELFF
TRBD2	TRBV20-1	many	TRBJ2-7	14	TGCAGTGCTAGAGCCGGGACTAGAAGCTACGAGCAGTACTTC	CSARAGTRSYEQYF
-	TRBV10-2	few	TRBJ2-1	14	TGCGCCAGCAGGCTTGGTAGTCGTGTCAGTGAGCAGTTCTTC	CASRLGSRVSEQFF
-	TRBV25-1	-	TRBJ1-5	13	TGTGCCAGCAGTGGGCAGGGTGTTCAGCCCCAGCATTTT	CASSGQGVQPQHF
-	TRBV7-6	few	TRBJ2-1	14	TGTGCCAGCAGCTTAGCGCAGGAGGGCAATGAGCAGTTCTTC	CASSLAQEGNEQFF
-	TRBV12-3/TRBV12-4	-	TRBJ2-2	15	TGTGCCAGCAGTTTGTCAGTCCGAGACACCGGGGAGCTGTTTTTT	CASSLSVRDTGELFF
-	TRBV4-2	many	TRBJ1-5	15	TGTGCCAGCAGCCAAGATCGAGGGTGGAATCAGCCCCAGCATTTT	CASSQDRGWNQPQHF
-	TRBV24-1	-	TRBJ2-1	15	TGTGCCACCAGTGATGAGGGGCCTAACTACAATGAGCAGTTCTTC	CATSDEGPNYNEQFF
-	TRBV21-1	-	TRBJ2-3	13	TGTGCCAGGAGCGGGCCAAGCACAGATACGCAGTATTTT	CARSGPSTDTQYF
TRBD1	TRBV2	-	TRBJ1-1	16	TGTGCCAGCAGGGACGGACAGGGGGGATTTAACACTGAAGCTTTCTTT	CASRDGQGGFNTEAFF
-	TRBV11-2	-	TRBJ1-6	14	TGTGCCAGCAGCCGCAGCTCCTATAATTCACCCCTCCACTTT	CASSRSSYNSPLHF
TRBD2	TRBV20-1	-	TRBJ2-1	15	TGCAGTGCCGACGGACTAGCGGGGCGATACAATGAGCAGTTCTTC	CSADGLAGRYNEQFF
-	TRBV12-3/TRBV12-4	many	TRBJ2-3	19	TGTGCCAGCAGTTTTCCTGCGGAGACTCCTGGACGGAGCACAGATACGCAGTATTTT	CASSFPAETPGRSTDTQYF
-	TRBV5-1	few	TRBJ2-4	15	TGCGCCAGCAGCTTGGCCCAGGGGGCCAAAAACATTCAGTACTTC	CASSLAQGAKNIQYF
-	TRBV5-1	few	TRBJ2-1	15	TGCGCCAGCAGCTTGATTGGATCCCTATACAATGAGCAGTTCTTC	CASSLIGSLYNEQFF
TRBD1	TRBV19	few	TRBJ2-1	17	TGTGCCAGTAGCACCGCCCGGACAGGGGCCACCTACAATGAGCAGTTCTTC	CASSTARTGATYNEQFF
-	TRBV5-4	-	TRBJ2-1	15	TGTGCCAGCAGCTTAGCAGGGTTGTCCTACAATGAGCAGTTCTTC	CASSLAGLSYNEQFF
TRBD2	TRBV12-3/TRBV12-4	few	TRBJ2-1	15	TGTGCCACCTCCGAGGGACTAGCGGGGTACAATGAGCAGTTCTTC	CATSEGLAGYNEQFF
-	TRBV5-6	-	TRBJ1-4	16	TGTGCCAGCAGCCCCATGGCAACACATCTGAACGAAAAACTGTTTTTT	CASSPMATHLNEKLFF